The 2 T cell receptor beta chains below all came from one sample that was sequenced in a study of beta chain features in type 1 diabetes. What was sequenced were expressed TCRB transcripts, since all of the isolated RNA had been reverse transcribed. Generated by immunoSEQ multiplex PCR, the TCRdb table keeps only in-frame clones and is missing some. The sample lists 200,000 to 250,000 clones; 11% were seen once. Sequenced sample: central memory CD4+ T cells from blood. Receptors were obtained from a young man in good health.

The chain carries TRBV9 and TRBJ2-2; 7 bases fit TRBD1. Germline CDR1 reads SGDLS; CDR2 reads YYNGEE. CDR3 length: 16 amino acids. V gave up 3 bases and J gave up 6 bases; unmatched junction bases: 11. The CDR3 reads CASSGVQGLVAGELFF. Here the CDR3 DNA reads TGTGCCAGCAGCGGAGTACAGGGGCTGGTAGCCGGGGAGCTGTTTTTT.

This clone was seen only a few times. The chain uses TRBV9 and TRBJ1-2; D is ambiguous. The CDR3 spans 14 residues. Deletions cut 0 bases from V and 0 bases from J, with 6 bases between. Germline V CDR1 and CDR2: SGDLS, YYNGEE. The CDR3 loop is CASSVEATNYGYTF. The DNA of the CDR3 is TGTGCCAGCAGCGTAGAGGCCACTAACTATGGCTACACCTTC. The entire variable domain, with the rest obtained from reference TRBV9 and TRBJ1-2, is as follows: DSGVTQTPKHLITATGQRVTLRCSPRSGDLSVYWYQQSLDQGLQFLIQYYNGEERAKGNILERFSAQQFPDLHSELNLSSLELGDSALYFCASSVEATNYGYTFGSGTRLTVV.